The 22 T cell receptor beta chains listed next were all sequenced from one sample in a study of blood T cells in healthy people across ages. A second PCR of 7 to 11 cycles used a sample-barcoded 5' primer and a J-beta primer mix. Using its own MiXCR run on the 5' RACE reads, TCRdb lists one record per CDR3 protein. Of 850,000 to 950,000 distinct CDR3 sequences in the sample, around 30% were seen once. The sequenced sample consisted of blood. The receptors here all came from an elderly woman in good health.

The gene calls are TRBV5-1 and TRBJ1-1; tentative D call: TRBD1 (6 bases). CDR1 and CDR2 from the germline V gene are SGHRS and YFSETQ. V was cut by 4 bases and J by 1 base, with 11 bases left in between. The length of the CDR3 is 14 residues. DNA of the CDR3: TGCGCCAGCAGCCGGGACACCTCGAACACTGAAGCTTTCTTT. It codes for CASSRDTSNTEAFF.

This clonotype was seen at least ten times. The chain carries TRBV6-2 or TRBV6-3 and TRBJ1-1; D is ambiguous. This CDR3 region has 14 residues. The V gene's germline CDR1 is MNHEY and CDR2 SVGEGT. With 5 bases removed from V and 2 bases from J, the gap between germline ends came to 12 bases. CDR3 amino acids: CASSIDGRNTEAFF. In DNA form, the CDR3 reads TGTGCCAGCAGTATCGATGGACGAAACACTGAAGCTTTCTTT.

J is TRBJ1-5 and V is TRBV7-9, with D possibly being TRBD1 (6 bases). Germline CDR1 SEHNR, CDR2 FQNEAQ (reference sequence). The length of the CDR3 is 12 residues. V dropped 5 bases and J dropped 9 bases, with 11 bases sitting between them. CDR3 nucleotide sequence: TGTGCCAGCAGCCAACTGACAGGGCCCCAGCATTTT. Translating gives CASSQLTGPQHF.

This chain joins TRBV2 and TRBJ2-5, with D uncertain. Germline V gives CDR1 SNHLY, CDR2 FYNNEI. Between the trimmed V and J ends, which lost 6 bases and 5 bases, there was a span of 19 bases. The CDR3 runs to 15 residues. The DNA for the CDR3 is TGTGCCAGCAGCTCCGAACGCCTAGAACGGGAGACCCAGTACTTC. Encoded protein: CASSSERLERETQYF.

This sequence joins TRBV20-1 and TRBJ2-4; TRBD2 aligns across 7 bases. The CDR3 totals 11 residues. V lost 6 bases, J lost 15 bases, and 11 bases stayed unmatched. CDR1 and CDR2 (germline): DFQATT, SNEGSKA (reference sequence). CDR3 bases: TGCAGTGCAGGGCGGGGGATAGATCGGTACTTC. This translates into CSAGRGIDRYF.

The chain links TRBV20-1 to TRBJ1-1; D is undetermined. The length of the CDR3 is 15 residues. Per germline, CDR1 DFQATT and CDR2 SNEGSKA (reference sequence). Trimming removed 5 bases from V and 0 bases from J, with 16 bases in between. Here the CDR3 DNA reads TGCAGTGCTTGGACCGGAACCCCTATGAACACTGAAGCTTTCTTT. This translates into CSAWTGTPMNTEAFF.

The rearrangement links TRBV3-1 to TRBJ1-4; unclear D gene. The CDR3 loop spans 13 amino acids. Trimming took 4 bases from V and 6 from J, leaving 9 bases between them. The V gene's germline CDR1 is LGHDT and CDR2 YNNKEL (reference sequence). The CDR3 nucleotides are TGTGCCAGCAGCCCAAGACTGGATGAAAAACTGTTTTTT. This encodes CASSPRLDEKLFF.

The chain is built from TRBV30 and TRBJ2-7, with 9 bases matching TRBD1. The CDR3 covers 14 residues. V lost 7 bases and J lost 0; bases outside the gene matches: 7. Germline-derived CDR1 and CDR2 are GTSNPN and SVGIG (reference sequence). The CDR3 coding sequence is TGTGCCTTTATCGACAGGGGGGCCTCCTACGAGCAGTACTTC. Amino acid sequence: CAFIDRGASYEQYF.

The chain carries TRBV19 and TRBJ1-2; a weak D match, TRBD1 (5 bases). Germline CDR1 reads LNHDA; CDR2 reads SQIVND (reference sequence). The CDR3 has 15 residues. V was shortened by 1 base and J by 4 bases, with 13 bases between the two germline ends. The DNA for the CDR3 is TGTGCCAGTAGTATAGGGGCAGGGTTCGCCTATGGCTACACCTTC. As protein: CASSIGAGFAYGYTF.

J is TRBJ1-1 and V is TRBV7-2; 11 nucleotides line up with TRBD1. The CDR3 is 15 residues long. Germline V gene lookup returns CDR1 SGHTA and CDR2 FQGNSA. J lost 4 bases, V lost 3 bases, and 4 bases had no gene match. The CDR3 is CASSLAGTGGTEAFF. As DNA, the CDR3 is TGTGCCAGCAGCTTGGCCGGGACAGGGGGCACTGAAGCTTTCTTT.

In the case of this clonotype: A much more abundant neighbour one base away suggests this may be a read error. This sequence joins TRBV27 and TRBJ2-7; no clear D. Germline-derived CDR1 and CDR2 are MNHEY and SMNVEV (reference sequence). The CDR3 has 10 residues. In DNA form, the CDR3 reads TGTGCCGGCAGTCCCTACGAGCAGTACTTC. It codes for CAGSPYEQYF.

There are many counts of this clonotype. The chain's CDR3 is CASGLERKLAGWGDNEQFF. The CDR3 region has the DNA TGTGCTAGTGGTTTGGAAAGGAAGCTAGCGGGGTGGGGGGACAATGAGCAGTTCTTC. This chain links TRBV12-5 with TRBJ2-1; 9 bases align to TRBD2. V was pared by 1 base and J by 5 bases, with 15 bases of the junction left unmatched. The CDR3 is 19 amino acids. The germline V gene encodes CDR1 LGHNT and CDR2 FRNRAP.

A word on this clonotype: A read error is possible here, since a much larger clone lies one base away. The chain combines TRBV5-1 with TRBJ2-1, with 7 bases lining up with TRBD1. Germline V gene sequence: CDR1 SGHRS, CDR2 YFSETQ. The CDR3 runs to 14 residues. V lost 3 bases to trimming and J lost 6 bases; unmatched junction nucleotides: 6. In DNA form, the CDR3 reads TGCGCCAGCAGCTGGACCGGGACAGTCAATGAGCAGTTCTTC. Translated: CASSWTGTVNEQFF.

This clonotype was seen many times. The V and J genes are TRBV10-3 and TRBJ2-1; D tentatively fits TRBD1 or TRBD2 (7 bases each). The germline V and J ends were trimmed by 4 bases and 2 bases, with 12 bases remaining between them. Germline loops: CDR1 ENHRY, CDR2 SYGVKD. The CDR3 is made up of 15 amino acids. The CDR3: CAISAGGGTYNEQFF. Written as DNA, the CDR3 is TGTGCCATCAGTGCAGGGGGGGGTACCTACAATGAGCAGTTCTTC.

This clonotype was detected only a few times. The chain has TRBV6-5 and TRBJ1-2; D possibly corresponds to TRBD1 (5 bases). The ends were cut back, 2 bases at V and 8 bases at J, with 9 bases in the middle. Germline V gives CDR1 MNHEY, CDR2 SVGAGI. The CDR3 contains 12 residues. The CDR3 is CASSYRGVGYTF. For the CDR3, the DNA is TGTGCCAGCAGTTACAGGGGAGTAGGCTACACCTTC.

This clonotype was observed a handful of times. The V and J genes are TRBV4-2 and TRBJ2-5, with a possible D match to TRBD2 (6 bases). Between the trimmed V and J ends, which lost 0 bases and 7 bases, there was a span of 9 bases. CDR1 LGHNA and CDR2 YNFKEQ come from the germline V gene. The CDR3 is made up of 13 amino acids. The CDR3 DNA reads TGTGCCAGCAGCCAAGAAGAGGAGGGGACCCAGTACTTC. Amino acids: CASSQEEEGTQYF.

The chain joins TRBV7-8 to TRBJ1-2; 11 nucleotides agree with TRBD1. Per the germline V gene, CDR1 is SGHVS and CDR2 is FQNEAQ. The CDR3 sequence is 14 residues long. Trimming at V came to 2 bases and at J to 7 bases, leaving 3 bases not matched to a gene. The CDR3 bases are TGTGCCAGCAGCTTAAGGGACAGGGGGAGTGGCTACACCTTC. Its protein product is CASSLRDRGSGYTF. The complete variable domain, with remaining parts taken from reference TRBV7-8 and TRBJ1-2, reads GAGVSQSPRYKVAKRGQDVALRCDPISGHVSLFWYQQALGQGPEFLTYFQNEAQLDKSGLPSDRFFAERPEGSVSTLKIQRTQQEDSAVYLCASSLRDRGSGYTFGSGTRLTVV.

Comments on this clonotype: This may come from a read error, since a much larger clone is one base off. The chain recombines TRBV7-8 with TRBJ2-1; perhaps TRBD2 as D (5 bases). V lost 5 bases and J 2 bases, leaving 13 bases between the germline ends. The CDR3 runs to 15 residues. Germline assignment: CDR1 SGHVS and CDR2 FQNEAQ. The CDR3 DNA is TGTGCCAGCAGCCTATCCCAGGAGGCCTACAATGAGCAGTTCTTC. Residues: CASSLSQEAYNEQFF.

This clonotype was observed many times. The chain uses TRBV15 and TRBJ2-1, with TRBD2 matching over 11 bases. With 0 bases clipped from V and 8 bases from J, the junction kept 9 bases outside the gene matches. Germline V gene lookup returns CDR1 LNHNV and CDR2 YYDKDF (reference sequence). The CDR3 contains 17 residues. CDR3 region: CATSRDEVAGGMYEQFF. The CDR3 DNA reads TGTGCCACCAGCAGAGATGAGGTAGCGGGGGGGATGTATGAGCAGTTCTTC.

This clonotype was seen many times. The chain uses TRBV3-1 and TRBJ2-1; 9 bases agree with TRBD2. The V segment lost 4 bases and the J segment 9 bases; nucleotides outside the gene matches: 7. Germline CDR1 LGHDT, CDR2 YNNKEL (reference sequence). This CDR3 region has 14 residues. In nucleotides, the CDR3 is TGTGCCAGCAGCCGGGCGGGGGGGCGGTTTGAGCAGTTCTTC. As protein: CASSRAGGRFEQFF.

There are many counts of this clonotype. The CDR3 is CASSRPAGANYEQYF. The CDR3 DNA sequence: TGTGCCAGCAGTAGACCCGCAGGGGCGAACTACGAGCAGTACTTC. This rearrangement joins TRBV6-2 or TRBV6-3 to TRBJ2-7; the D gene is possibly TRBD1 (6 bases). V lost 5 bases and J lost 3, with 17 bases in between. The CDR3 loop spans 15 amino acids. Germline loops: CDR1 MNHEY, CDR2 SVGEGT.

The sample holds a few counts of this clonotype. A junction boundary mismatches the germline segment, possibly from a read error. The chain employs TRBV20-1 and TRBJ2-1; D remains ambiguous. Germline assignment: CDR1 DFQATT and CDR2 SNEGSKA (reference sequence). This CDR3 region has 16 residues. CDR3 loop: CSADVGWVGEPNGQFF. Written as DNA, the CDR3 is TGCAGTGCCGACGTTGGGTGGGTTGGCGAACCGAATGGGCAGTTCTTC.